These 8 T cell receptor beta chains came from one sample sequenced in a study of radiotherapy plus CTLA-4 blockade in lung cancer. TCRdb's table, derived via immunoSEQ multiplex PCR, lists solely in-frame clones and lacks some. This table holds about 85,000 clones, approximately 84% found once. Source: peripheral blood, taken from a patient treated with radiotherapy plus ipilimumab. These receptors were taken from a human donor with non-small cell lung cancer who had a partial response to radiotherapy plus ipilimumab.

The rearrangement joins TRBV5-5 to TRBJ1-4, with 9 bases aligning to TRBD1. The germline V gene encodes CDR1 SGHKS and CDR2 YYEKEE (reference sequence). CDR3 size: 15 residues. V was pared by 5 bases and J by 4 bases, with 6 bases of the junction left unmatched. The CDR3 nucleotides are TGTGCCAGCAGGGAGACAGGGGGAGGTAATGAAAAACTGTTTTTT. Translated: CASRETGGGNEKLFF.

This chain uses TRBV11-2 with TRBJ2-1, with D unclear. CDR3 length: 11 residues. From germline, CDR1 is SGHAT and CDR2 FQNNGV. Trimming pared 5 bases from V and 8 bases from J, leaving 7 bases between. The CDR3 protein is CASSRSYEQFF. DNA of the CDR3: TGTGCCAGCAGCCGGAGTTATGAGCAGTTCTTC.

The chain has TRBV28 and TRBJ2-7; 9 nucleotides agree with TRBD2. V was clipped by 10 bases and J by 2 bases; unmatched bases: 6. The CDR3 totals 13 residues. CDR1 and CDR2 from the germline V gene are MDHEN and SYDVKM. The CDR3 bases are TGTGCCACCGCAGCGGGAGGTACCTACGAGCAGTACGTC. Protein product: CATAAGGTYEQYV.

This chain joins TRBV4-3 and TRBJ1-6; D is perhaps TRBD1 (6 bases). The CDR3 runs 16 residues. Germline V gene data show CDR1 as LGHNA and CDR2 as YSLEER. V dropped 5 bases and J dropped 7 bases, with 18 bases sitting between them. The DNA for the CDR3 is TGCGCCAGCAGCGGGGGGGCCGAACGATCCAATTCACCCCTCCACTTT. Translation gives CASSGGAERSNSPLHF.

This chain links TRBV28 with TRBJ2-2; a possible D gene is TRBD1 (6 bases). The CDR3 spans 15 residues. Germline V CDR1 and CDR2: MDHEN, SYDVKM. The germline V and J ends were trimmed by 6 bases and 1 base, with 12 bases remaining between them. The CDR3 reads CASRPWTENTGELFF. The DNA of the CDR3 is TGTGCCAGCAGACCATGGACAGAGAACACCGGGGAGCTGTTTTTT.

The J gene is TRBJ1-4, the V gene TRBV5-1; D call uncertain. Trimming removed 7 bases at V and 8 bases at J, with 18 bases between. Germline V lookup: CDR1 SGHRS, CDR2 YFSETQ. This CDR3 region has 14 residues. CDR3 coding DNA: TGCGCCAGCCGAAGGGTAGAAAGGGAGGAAAAACTGTTTTTT. Its protein product is CASRRVEREEKLFF.

V usage is TRBV28 and J usage is TRBJ1-2; 7 bases agree with TRBD1. This CDR3 is built from 14 residues. V gave up 6 bases and J gave up 7 bases; unmatched junction bases: 11. Germline CDR1 is MDHEN and CDR2 is SYDVKM. DNA of the CDR3: TGTGCCAGCAGCTTGACAGGGAGTTTTGGTGGCTACACCTTC. It specifies CASSLTGSFGGYTF.

The chain is built from TRBV5-1 and TRBJ2-1; 11 bases are a match to TRBD1. Germline CDR1 SGHRS, CDR2 YFSETQ. V gave up 4 bases and J gave up 0 bases; unmatched junction bases: 9. The CDR3 runs 18 residues. CDR3 bases: TGCGCCAGCAGCCCCCCACGGACAGGGGGCGACTCCTACAATGAGCAGTTCTTC. Protein: CASSPPRTGGDSYNEQFF.